This TCR beta chain emerged from a study of T cell repertoires in cytomegalovirus infection. Study context: Through public TCR beta signatures, both CMV infection and matching HLA type were indicated. Overall study results and limits: The ex vivo response was dominated by HLA-C-restricted CMV-specific TCR beta clonotypes.

One entry per CDR3 protein results from TCRdb running MiXCR on the reads. The table records approximately 130,000 distinct CDR3 sequences, 20% to 30% of them present only once. From germline, CDR1 is LNHDA and CDR2 SQIVND (reference sequence). This CDR3 has 15 residues. The trim removed 9 bases at V and 8 bases at J, leaving 13 bases unmatched. This clonotype was picked up a small number of times. Its antigen is unidentified. The rearrangement uses TRBV19 and TRBJ2-1; 10 nucleotides agree with TRBD1. This clonotype was obtained from a human donor in good health (CMV status not recorded). Some clones in this sample may be carry-over from other donors' samples. What was sequenced was PBMCs, sequenced either directly or after in vitro stimulation (not recorded which). The CDR3 DNA reads as TGTGCCAGCAGACTTCGACAGGGGGCGATCGATGAGCAGTTCTTC. It codes for CASRLRQGAIDEQFF.